These 29 T cell receptor beta chains originate from one sample sequenced in a study of shared clonotypes between healthy human individuals (TCRdb year 2020). Library creation used the immunoSEQ multiplex PCR assay. Drawn from immuneACCESS, this table holds only the in-frame rearrangements with V and J called that TCRdb kept. Clones are partly lost; checked studies trace under half to an unresolved V gene and leave the rest unexplained. The table for this sample lists around 2.5 million clones; 80% to 95% of them were counted only once. The top ten hold around 0.37% of the sample. The sample comprised naive CD4+ T cells from PBMCs. Taken with the paper, the label for cell subset or site translates to: CD45RA+ positively selected. All receptors derive from a man younger than 35 in good health. Some clones in this sample may be carry-over from other donors' samples.

The chain uses TRBV7-8 and TRBJ1-1; D is unclear. The CDR3 runs 15 residues. CDR1 is SGHVS and CDR2 is FQNEAQ in the germline V gene. The ends were cut back, 7 bases at V and 6 bases at J, with 21 bases in the middle. Written as DNA, the CDR3 is TGTGCCAGCACCTGGGTTCAGTCTATAGGAGCTGAAGCTTTCTTT. Amino acids: CASTWVQSIGAEAFF. The whole variable domain, filled in from reference TRBV7-8 and TRBJ1-1, reads GAGVSQSPRYKVAKRGQDVALRCDPISGHVSLFWYQQALGQGPEFLTYFQNEAQLDKSGLPSDRFFAERPEGSVSTLKIQRTQQEDSAVYLCASTWVQSIGAEAFFGQGTRLTVV.

This clone has a single count. This chain joins TRBV9 and TRBJ2-2; no firm D call. V was cut by 4 bases and J by 7 bases, with 8 bases left in between. Germline V gene lookup returns CDR1 SGDLS and CDR2 YYNGEE. This CDR3 contains 12 residues. In DNA, the CDR3 is TGTGCCAGCAGCCCCTTCGGCGGGGAGCTGTTTTTT. Protein: CASSPFGGELFF. The entire variable domain, with the rest obtained from reference TRBV9 and TRBJ2-2, is as follows: DSGVTQTPKHLITATGQRVTLRCSPRSGDLSVYWYQQSLDQGLQFLIQYYNGEERAKGNILERFSAQQFPDLHSELNLSSLELGDSALYFCASSPFGGELFFGEGSRLTVL.

The CDR3 loop is CASSLRTGVLEAFF. The DNA for the CDR3 is TGTGCCAGTAGTCTACGGACAGGGGTGCTAGAAGCTTTCTTT. The rearrangement joins TRBV19 to TRBJ1-1; 9 bases map to TRBD1. The CDR3 is 14 amino acids. With 5 bases clipped from V and 8 bases from J, the junction kept 9 bases outside the gene matches. Germline CDR1 reads LNHDA; CDR2 reads SQIVND (reference sequence).

V usage is TRBV4-3 and J usage is TRBJ2-1; no definite D call. This CDR3 region has 12 residues. Germline V CDR1 and CDR2: LGHNA, YSLEER. V lost 4 bases and J 7 bases, leaving 8 bases between the germline ends. CDR3 in amino acids: CASSRIMNEQFF. As DNA, the CDR3 is TGCGCCAGCAGCCGAATAATGAATGAGCAGTTCTTC.

The chain uses TRBV5-1 and TRBJ2-5; D unresolved. This CDR3 is 14 amino acids long. In germline, CDR1 is SGHRS, CDR2 YFSETQ. V dropped 0 bases and J dropped 5 bases, with 11 bases sitting between them. The DNA for the CDR3 is TGCGCCAGCAGCTTGGAGGCCCCCCGTGAGACCCAGTACTTC. Amino acid sequence: CASSLEAPRETQYF.

This sequence joins TRBV29-1 and TRBJ2-7; no definite D call. The CDR3 is 11 amino acids. Germline V gene sequence: CDR1 SQVTM, CDR2 ANQGSEA. Deletions cut 2 bases from V and 8 bases from J, with 10 bases between. CDR3 residues: CSVEIDLKQYF. CDR3 nucleotide sequence: TGCAGCGTTGAAATAGATCTAAAGCAGTACTTC.

The rearrangement links TRBV18 to TRBJ1-2; D is uncertain. The V gene's germline CDR1 is KGHSH and CDR2 LQKENI. The length of the CDR3 is 14 residues. V shed 3 bases and J shed 0 bases, with 8 bases lying between them. The CDR3: CASSPLSTNYGYTF. DNA for the CDR3: TGTGCCAGCTCACCGCTCAGCACTAACTATGGCTACACCTTC. Based on the CDR3 plus reference TRBV18 and TRBJ1-2, the full variable domain is NAGVMQNPRHLVRRRGQEARLRCSPMKGHSHVYWYRQLPEEGLKFMVYLQKENIIDESGMPKERFSAEFPKEGPSILRIQQVVRGDSAAYFCASSPLSTNYGYTFGSGTRLTVV.

This chain links TRBV19 with TRBJ1-4; perhaps TRBD1 as D (6 bases). The V end was cut by 7 bases, the J end by 14 bases, with 14 bases between. CDR1 is LNHDA, CDR2 SQIVND, per germline (reference sequence). This CDR3 is 11 amino acids long. The CDR3 DNA sequence: TGTGCCAGTATGGGGGCCAGCGGGCTGTTTTTT. Protein sequence: CASMGASGLFF.

The chain has TRBV18 and TRBJ2-7, with 8 bases fitting TRBD1. The ends lost 6 bases at V and 3 bases at J; junction bases unmatched: 7. Looked up from germline, CDR1 is KGHSH and CDR2 is LQKENI. The CDR3 is 14 amino acids. CDR3 residues: CASSPDRANYEQYF. DNA for the CDR3: TGTGCCAGCTCCCCGGACAGGGCGAACTACGAGCAGTACTTC.

The chain joins TRBV5-4 to TRBJ2-5; 8 bases match TRBD1. Germline CDR1 reads SGHNT; CDR2 reads YYREEE (reference sequence). The CDR3 is 13 amino acids. V lost 4 bases, J lost 5 bases, and 4 bases stayed unmatched. The CDR3 DNA sequence: TGTGCCAGCAGCGGGACAGGTTCGGAGACCCAGTACTTC. Translated: CASSGTGSETQYF.

This chain links TRBV7-7 with TRBJ2-3, with 15 bases fitting TRBD2. The V segment lost 5 bases and the J segment 4 bases; nucleotides outside the gene matches: 16. The CDR3 extends over 20 amino acids. The V gene's germline CDR1 is SSHAT and CDR2 FNYEAQ (reference sequence). CDR3 amino acids: CASSPDGTSGRRSLSDTQYF. In DNA, the CDR3 is TGTGCCAGCAGCCCCGATGGGACTAGCGGGAGGAGATCACTCTCAGATACGCAGTATTTT.

The chain recombines TRBV4-1 with TRBJ1-1, with D hard to call. The CDR3 loop spans 15 amino acids. Germline CDR1 is MGHRA and CDR2 is YSYEKL. V was cut by 1 base and J by 0 bases, with 9 bases left in between. The CDR3 DNA sequence: TGCGCCAGCAGCCAAGGGCCGGGGATGAACACTGAAGCTTTCTTT. It codes for CASSQGPGMNTEAFF.

The chain combines TRBV10-3 with TRBJ1-1; 7 bases fit TRBD1. Germline V CDR1 and CDR2: ENHRY, SYGVKD. Germline trimming cut 4 bases from V and 6 bases from J; bases unmatched to any gene: 8. This CDR3 spans 14 amino acids. Written as DNA, the CDR3 is TGTGCCATCAGTGCCGACAGGGAATCCCCTGAAGCTTTCTTT. This sequence encodes CAISADRESPEAFF.

This clone was detected only a few times. The chain has TRBV15 and TRBJ1-1; unclear D gene. The CDR3 is 11 amino acids. The V and J ends lost 4 bases and 3 bases respectively, with 3 bases between them. Germline loops: CDR1 LNHNV, CDR2 YYDKDF (reference sequence). The CDR3 coding sequence is TGTGCCACCAGCATGGACACTGAAGCTTTCTTT. Translated: CATSMDTEAFF.

This chain uses TRBV6-5 with TRBJ2-5; D may be TRBD1 or TRBD2 (6 bases each). The V gene lost 2 bases and the J gene lost 0 bases, with 10 bases spanning the gap. The germline CDR1 and CDR2 sequences are MNHEY and SVGAGI. This CDR3 region has 15 residues. CDR3: CASSYGGRNQETQYF. In nucleotides, the CDR3 is TGTGCCAGCAGTTACGGGGGGCGAAACCAAGAGACCCAGTACTTC.

As concerns this clone: Other DNA sequences in this specimen translate into the identical CDR3. The V call is TRBV7-3, the J call TRBJ2-3; tentatively, D is TRBD2 (5 bases). Trimming pared 5 bases from V and 5 bases from J, leaving 8 bases between. CDR1 is SGHTA, CDR2 FQGTGA, per germline. CDR3 length: 12 amino acids. CDR3 sequence reads: CASSLGVDTQYF. In nucleotides, the CDR3 is TGTGCCAGCAGCCTCGGGGTAGATACGCAGTATTTT.

This clone was found once. This sequence joins TRBV5-6 and TRBJ2-5; D is perhaps TRBD2 (6 bases). Deletions cut 3 bases from V and 6 bases from J, with 12 bases between. CDR1 and CDR2 from the germline V gene are SGHDT and YYEEEE. CDR3 size: 13 residues. CDR3 sequence (DNA): TGTGCCAGCAGCTCGGGACTCTCAAAGACCCAGTACTTC. It is translated as CASSSGLSKTQYF.

The chain is built from TRBV5-1 and TRBJ1-2, with TRBD1 identical over 7 bases. CDR3 length equals 13 residues. Germline V lookup: CDR1 SGHRS, CDR2 YFSETQ. Losses at the gene ends were 4 bases for V and 6 bases for J; bases not matched to a gene: 6. CDR3 sequence reads: CASSPDRADGYTF. For the CDR3, the DNA is TGCGCCAGCAGCCCCGACAGGGCTGATGGCTACACCTTC.

The V call is TRBV5-1, the J call TRBJ2-2, with D possibly being TRBD2 (5 bases). Per germline, CDR1 SGHRS and CDR2 YFSETQ. Trimming left V 1 base short and J 5 bases short, with 12 bases between. CDR3 length: 15 residues. The CDR3 is CASSLLTRGTGELFF. The CDR3 nucleotides are TGCGCCAGCAGCTTGCTCACTAGAGGGACCGGGGAGCTGTTTTTT.

The chain links TRBV27 to TRBJ2-7; 16 bases fit TRBD2. V was pared by 5 bases and J by 6 bases, with 7 bases of the junction left unmatched. CDR3 size: 16 residues. Germline CDR1 is MNHEY and CDR2 is SMNVEV (reference sequence). The CDR3 nucleotides are TGTGCCAGCAGTATGGGACTAGCGGGAGGGAGACGCGAGCAGTACTTC. Its translation: CASSMGLAGGRREQYF.

V is TRBV2 and J is TRBJ1-2, with D uncertain. V lost 8 bases to trimming and J lost 7 bases, with 17 bases between them. The CDR3 is 13 amino acids. CDR1 and CDR2 from the germline V gene are SNHLY and FYNNEI. The CDR3, as DNA: TGTGCCAGCTCTGAGAGGAGGTTCGCTGGCTACACCTTC. It specifies CASSERRFAGYTF.

The rearrangement joins TRBV4-3 to TRBJ1-5, with D possibly TRBD1 on 5 matching bases. The V gene lost 0 bases and the J gene lost 9 bases, with 12 bases spanning the gap. The CDR3 runs to 14 residues. Germline values: CDR1 LGHNA, CDR2 YSLEER. As DNA, the CDR3 is TGCGCCAGCAGCCAAGACAGCGCGCAGGGGCCCCAGCATTTT. This gives the protein CASSQDSAQGPQHF.

The chain has TRBV15 and TRBJ2-7; 7 bases align to TRBD1. This CDR3 spans 14 amino acids. CDR1 is LNHNV and CDR2 is YYDKDF in the germline V gene (reference sequence). J gave up 3 bases and V 8 bases, and 10 bases lay outside the gene matches. CDR3 coding DNA: TGTGCCACCGCCAAAGGGGACAGCCTCTACGAGCAGTACTTC. It yields the protein CATAKGDSLYEQYF. The full variable domain, completed using reference TRBV15 and TRBJ2-7, is DAMVIQNPRYQVTQFGKPVTLSCSQTLNHNVMYWYQQKSSQAPKLLFHYYDKDFNNEADTPDNFQSRRPNTSFCFLDIRSPGLGDTAMYLCATAKGDSLYEQYFGPGTRLTVT.

This clone was seen a handful of times. The chain recombines TRBV28 with TRBJ1-2; D ambiguous. V lost 11 bases and J lost 8, with 6 bases in between. Germline CDR1 and CDR2: MDHEN and SYDVKM. The CDR3 contains 8 residues. This CDR3 is CAAGGYTF. CDR3 nucleotides: TGTGCCGCGGGGGGCTACACCTTC.

This chain uses TRBV5-8 with TRBJ2-1; D ambiguous. The length of the CDR3 is 14 residues. V shed 2 bases and J shed 4 bases, with 10 bases lying between them. Germline CDR1 and CDR2: SGHTS and YDEGEE. For the CDR3, the DNA is TGTGCCAGCAGCTTATGGACGGATTACAATGAGCAGTTCTTC. Its translation is CASSLWTDYNEQFF.

This chain links TRBV7-2 with TRBJ2-7; the D gene is possibly TRBD2 (5 bases). Germline lookup yields CDR1 SGHTA and CDR2 FQGNSA. Trimming shortened V by 3 bases and J by 1 base, and 10 bases separated the two germline ends. The CDR3 is 14 residues long. CDR3 DNA sequence: TGTGCCAGCAGCTTTTTAGCGAAATCCTACGAGCAGTACTTC. This gives the protein CASSFLAKSYEQYF.

The chain employs TRBV18 and TRBJ1-1, with unresolved D. Deletions cut 4 bases from V and 6 bases from J, with 18 bases between. The germline CDR1 and CDR2 sequences are KGHSH and LQKENI. The CDR3 consists of 15 residues. CDR3 nucleotides: TGTGCCAGCTCACTTACGACTATAGATAGCGCTGAAGCTTTCTTT. Translated, it gives CASSLTTIDSAEAFF. The full variable domain, with the rest looked up from reference TRBV18 and TRBJ1-1, is NAGVMQNPRHLVRRRGQEARLRCSPMKGHSHVYWYRQLPEEGLKFMVYLQKENIIDESGMPKERFSAEFPKEGPSILRIQQVVRGDSAAYFCASSLTTIDSAEAFFGQGTRLTVV.

The chain employs TRBV4-2 and TRBJ1-5; no clear D. The ends were cut back, 0 bases at V and 6 bases at J, with 9 bases in the middle. There are 14 residues in the CDR3. Germline V gene lookup returns CDR1 LGHNA and CDR2 YNFKEQ. In DNA form, the CDR3 reads TGTGCCAGCAGCCAAGATGTATCGGGTCAGCCCCAGCATTTT. The encoded protein is CASSQDVSGQPQHF.

This chain connects TRBV11-2 to TRBJ2-7; 8 bases fit TRBD2. There are 16 residues in the CDR3. Germline V gives CDR1 SGHAT, CDR2 FQNNGV. V was pared by 0 bases and J by 2 bases, with 6 bases of the junction left unmatched. The CDR3, as DNA: TGTGCCAGCAGCTTAGAGTTAAGCGGGGGACCCTACGAGCAGTACTTC. Protein sequence: CASSLELSGGPYEQYF.